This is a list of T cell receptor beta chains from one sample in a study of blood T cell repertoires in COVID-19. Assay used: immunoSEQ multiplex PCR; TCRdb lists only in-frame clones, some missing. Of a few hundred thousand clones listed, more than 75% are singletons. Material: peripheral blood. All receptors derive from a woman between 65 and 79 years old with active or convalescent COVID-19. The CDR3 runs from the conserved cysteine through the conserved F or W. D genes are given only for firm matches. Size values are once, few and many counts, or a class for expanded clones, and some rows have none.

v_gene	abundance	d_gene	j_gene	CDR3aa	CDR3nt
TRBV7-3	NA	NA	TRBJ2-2	CASSLLNSGAAPRTGELFF	TGTGCCAGCAGCTTGCTTAACTCGGGAGCAGCCCCTAGAACCGGGGAGCTGTTTTTT
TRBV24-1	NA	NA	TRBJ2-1	CATSEDRALYNEQFF	TGTGCCACCAGTGAGGACAGAGCCTTGTACAATGAGCAGTTCTTC
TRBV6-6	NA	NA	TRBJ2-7	CASSHRNLGTPAYEQYF	TGTGCCAGCAGTCATAGAAACCTCGGGACACCAGCCTACGAGCAGTACTTC
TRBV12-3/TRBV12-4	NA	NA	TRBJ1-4	CASSFWSGEKLFF	TGTGCCAGCAGTTTTTGGAGCGGTGAAAAACTGTTTTTT
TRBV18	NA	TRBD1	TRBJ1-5	CASSPGTGLSNQPQHF	TGTGCCAGCTCACCCGGGACAGGGCTTAGCAATCAGCCCCAGCATTTT
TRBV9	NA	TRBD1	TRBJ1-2	CASSGQGPGYTF	TGTGCCAGCAGCGGACAGGGGCCTGGCTACACCTTC
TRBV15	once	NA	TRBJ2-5	CATSSRARGAQYF	TGTGCCACCAGCAGTAGAGCTCGGGGAGCCCAGTACTTC
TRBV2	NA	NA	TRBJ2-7	CASGQHRTSYEQYF	TGTGCCAGCGGACAGCACCGAACCTCCTACGAGCAGTACTTC
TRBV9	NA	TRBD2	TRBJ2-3	CASSVGFSGGTDTQYF	TGTGCCAGCAGCGTAGGGTTTAGCGGGGGCACAGATACGCAGTATTTT
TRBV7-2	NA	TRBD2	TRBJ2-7	CASSLEGLATYEQYF	TGTGCCAGCAGCTTAGAAGGACTAGCGACCTACGAGCAGTACTTC
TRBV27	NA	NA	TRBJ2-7	CASSFRGGEQYF	TGTGCCAGCAGTTTTAGGGGGGGCGAGCAGTACTTC
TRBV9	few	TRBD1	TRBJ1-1	CASSVATGGEAFF	TGTGCCAGCAGCGTAGCTACAGGGGGTGAAGCTTTCTTT
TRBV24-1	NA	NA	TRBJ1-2	CATSSSQGTLKAYTF	TGTGCCACCAGTTCTTCTCAGGGTACCCTGAAGGCCTACACCTTC
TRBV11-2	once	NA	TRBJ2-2	CASSLDSGVTGELFF	TGTGCCAGCAGCTTAGATTCAGGGGTCACCGGGGAGCTGTTTTTT
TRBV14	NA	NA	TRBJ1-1	CASSHGGEAFF	TGTGCCAGCAGCCATGGAGGGGAAGCTTTCTTT
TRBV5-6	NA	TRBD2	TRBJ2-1	CASSTTSGVRDDEQFF	TGTGCCAGCAGCACGACTAGCGGGGTTCGGGACGATGAGCAGTTCTTC
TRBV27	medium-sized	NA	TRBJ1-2	CASRTSGAPPYGYTF	TGTGCCAGCAGAACCTCTGGGGCACCGCCCTATGGCTACACCTTC
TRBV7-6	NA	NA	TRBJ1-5	CASRINRDNDQPQHF	TGTGCCAGCAGAATTAACCGGGACAATGATCAGCCCCAGCATTTT
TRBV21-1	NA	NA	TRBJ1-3	CASSRPLGGSGNTIYF	TGTGCCAGCAGCAGACCCTTAGGGGGCTCTGGAAACACCATATATTTT
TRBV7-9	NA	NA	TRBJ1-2	CASSLSSAIYGYTF	TGTGCCAGCAGCTTAAGTTCCGCGATCTATGGCTACACCTTC
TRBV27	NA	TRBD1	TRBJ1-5	CASRTGDQPQHF	TGTGCCAGCAGAACAGGGGATCAGCCCCAGCATTTT
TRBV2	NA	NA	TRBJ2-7	CASRGATGGKGDEQYF	TGTGCCAGCAGGGGCGCGACAGGTGGGAAAGGAGACGAGCAGTACTTC
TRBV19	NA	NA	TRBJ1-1	CASSSGQQNTEAFF	TGTGCCAGTAGTTCGGGACAACAAAACACTGAAGCTTTCTTT
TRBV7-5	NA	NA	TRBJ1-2	CARSLFNVRGISVGYTF	TGTGCCAGAAGCTTATTTAACGTGCGGGGGATATCGGTTGGCTACACCTTC
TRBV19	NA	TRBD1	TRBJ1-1	CASSRKGAALVSEAFF	TGTGCCAGTAGCAGGAAGGGGGCAGCCTTGGTATCTGAAGCTTTCTTT
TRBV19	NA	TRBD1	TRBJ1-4	CASSIGGQNEKLFF	TGTGCCAGTAGTATTGGGGGACAGAATGAAAAACTGTTTTTT
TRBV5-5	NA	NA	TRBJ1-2	CASSLVQFPPPGYTF	TGTGCCAGCAGCTTGGTCCAGTTCCCTCCTCCTGGCTACACCTTC
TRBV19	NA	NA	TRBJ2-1	CAIGSGPLYNEQFF	TGTGCCATTGGATCGGGTCCCCTGTACAATGAGCAGTTCTTC
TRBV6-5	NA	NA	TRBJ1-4	CASRATGEKLFF	TGTGCCAGCAGGGCTACGGGGGAAAAACTGTTTTTT
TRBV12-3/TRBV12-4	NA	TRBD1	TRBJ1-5	CASRGQGDQPQHF	TGTGCCAGCAGAGGACAGGGCGATCAGCCCCAGCATTTT
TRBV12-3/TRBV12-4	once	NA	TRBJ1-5	CASSGAIGSPQHF	TGTGCCAGCAGTGGGGCAATAGGAAGCCCCCAGCATTTT
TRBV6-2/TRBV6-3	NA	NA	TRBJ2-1	CASSYSGDNRNEQFF	TGTGCCAGCAGTTACTCGGGGGACAATCGGAATGAGCAGTTCTTC
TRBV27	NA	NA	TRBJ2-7	CASSSPGRDYEQYF	TGTGCCAGCAGTTCCCCCGGCCGGGACTACGAGCAGTACTTC
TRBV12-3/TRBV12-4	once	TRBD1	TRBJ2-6	CASTGAGANVLTF	TGTGCCAGTACAGGGGCTGGGGCCAACGTCCTGACTTTC
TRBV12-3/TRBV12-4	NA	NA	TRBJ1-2	CASSLQGYGYTF	TGTGCCAGCAGTTTACAGGGCTATGGCTACACCTTC
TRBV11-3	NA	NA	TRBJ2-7	CASSLDGSAWEQYF	TGTGCCAGCAGCTTAGACGGGTCTGCTTGGGAGCAGTACTTC
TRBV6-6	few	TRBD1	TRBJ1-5	CASSSPTDRPQPQHF	TGTGCCAGCAGTTCTCCCACGGACAGGCCGCAGCCCCAGCATTTT
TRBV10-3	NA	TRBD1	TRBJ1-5	CAISADGQGGPRPQHF	TGTGCCATCAGTGCCGATGGGCAGGGGGGACCGCGGCCCCAGCATTTT
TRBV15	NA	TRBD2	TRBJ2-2	CATTRTSGGPNTGELFF	TGTGCCACCACCCGGACTAGCGGGGGACCGAACACCGGGGAGCTGTTTTTT
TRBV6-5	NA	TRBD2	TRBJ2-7	CATASLAVYEQYF	TGTGCCACCGCGAGCCTAGCGGTTTACGAGCAGTACTTC
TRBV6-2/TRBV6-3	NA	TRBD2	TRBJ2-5	CASSQGLAGAIRTYRETQYF	TGTGCCAGCAGTCAAGGACTAGCGGGGGCCATAAGAACCTATCGAGAGACCCAGTACTTC
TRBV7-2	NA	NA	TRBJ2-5	CASSLVGQGRETQYF	TGTGCCAGCAGCTTAGTTGGGCAGGGCCGGGAGACCCAGTACTTC
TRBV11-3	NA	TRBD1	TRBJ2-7	CASSLGQRSYEQYF	TGTGCCAGCAGCCTGGGACAGCGATCCTACGAGCAGTACTTC
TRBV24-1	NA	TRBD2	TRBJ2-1	CATSDPSGGDTYNEQFF	TGTGCCACCAGTGACCCCAGCGGGGGTGATACCTACAATGAGCAGTTCTTC
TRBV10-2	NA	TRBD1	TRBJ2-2	CASTRQGVTGELFF	TGCGCCAGCACTCGACAGGGGGTGACCGGGGAGCTGTTTTTT
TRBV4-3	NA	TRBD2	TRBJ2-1	CASSQASGNEQFF	TGCGCCAGCAGCCAAGCTAGCGGGAATGAGCAGTTCTTC
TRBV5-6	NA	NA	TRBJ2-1	CASSLQQKKFF	TGTGCCAGCAGCTTGCAACAGAAAAAGTTCTTC
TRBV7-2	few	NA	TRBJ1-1	CASSLDRTSAFF	TGTGCCAGCAGCTTAGATAGGACATCGGCTTTCTTT
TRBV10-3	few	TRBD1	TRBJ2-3	CASGDRVVDTQYF	TGTGCCAGCGGGGACAGGGTGGTAGATACGCAGTATTTT
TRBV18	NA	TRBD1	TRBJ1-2	CASSPQGQGFGYTF	TGTGCCAGCTCACCTCAGGGACAGGGGTTTGGCTACACCTTC
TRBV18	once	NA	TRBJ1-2	CASSRGQFSYGYTF	TGTGCCAGCTCGCGAGGACAGTTTAGCTATGGCTACACCTTC
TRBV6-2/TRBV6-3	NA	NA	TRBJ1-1	CASSAKGRNTEAFF	TGTGCCAGCAGTGCCAAGGGGCGAAACACTGAAGCTTTCTTT
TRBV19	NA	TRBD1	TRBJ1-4	CASSPGQMMFF	TGTGCCAGTAGCCCGGGACAGATGATGTTTTTT
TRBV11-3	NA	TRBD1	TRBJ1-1	CASSPSTGGKMRNTEAFF	TGTGCCAGCAGCCCTTCGACAGGGGGCAAAATGAGGAACACTGAAGCTTTCTTT
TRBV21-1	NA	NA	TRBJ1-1	CASSFIYLQGATEAFF	TGTGCCAGCAGCTTTATCTATCTACAGGGGGCTACTGAAGCTTTCTTT